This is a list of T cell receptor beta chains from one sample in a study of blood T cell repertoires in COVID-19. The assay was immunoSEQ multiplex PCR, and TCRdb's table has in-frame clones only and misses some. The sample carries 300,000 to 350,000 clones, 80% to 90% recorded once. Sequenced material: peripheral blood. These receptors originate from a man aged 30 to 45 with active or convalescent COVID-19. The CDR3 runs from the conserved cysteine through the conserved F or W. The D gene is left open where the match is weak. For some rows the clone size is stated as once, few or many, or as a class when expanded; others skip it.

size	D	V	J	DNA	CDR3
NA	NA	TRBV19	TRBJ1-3	TGTGCCAGTAGTCCGGAGACAGGCCCTGGAAACACCATATATTTT	CASSPETGPGNTIYF
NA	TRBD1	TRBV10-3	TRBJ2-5	TGTGCCATCAGCTCACAGGGGGCGCCGGGGGAGACCCAGTACTTC	CAISSQGAPGETQYF
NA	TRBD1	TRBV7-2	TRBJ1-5	TGTGCCAGCAGCCTGGACAGGTCGATTCAGCCCCAGCATTTT	CASSLDRSIQPQHF
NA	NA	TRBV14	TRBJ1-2	TGTGCCAGCAGCCAAGTTGGACAAGGCTATGGCTACACCTTC	CASSQVGQGYGYTF
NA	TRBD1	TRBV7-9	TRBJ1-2	TGTGCCAGCAGCTCGGGACAGTTCTATGGCTACACCTTC	CASSSGQFYGYTF
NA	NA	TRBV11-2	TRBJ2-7	TGTGCCAGCAGCTTAGGAGGGGGGGGCTACGAGCAGTACTTC	CASSLGGGGYEQYF
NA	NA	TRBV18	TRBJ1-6	TGTGCCAGCTCACCTGGCAGTGATTATAATTCACCCCTCCACTTT	CASSPGSDYNSPLHF
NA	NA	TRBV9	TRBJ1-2	TGTGCCAGCGTCGGTGACTATGGCTACACCTTC	CASVGDYGYTF
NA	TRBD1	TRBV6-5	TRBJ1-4	TGTGCCAGCAGTAGGACAGGGACGGGGGAAAAACTGTTTTTT	CASSRTGTGEKLFF
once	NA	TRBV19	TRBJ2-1	TGTGCCAGTAGTATACTCGGGGATTTGGGCTACAATGAGCAGTTCTTC	CASSILGDLGYNEQFF
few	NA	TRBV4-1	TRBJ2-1	TGCGCCAGCAGCCAATGGGGGGAAAGCTCCTACAATGAGCAGTTCTTC	CASSQWGESSYNEQFF
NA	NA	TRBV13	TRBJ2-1	TGTGCCAGCAGCCCGAGCGAGACCTACAATGAGCAGTTCTTC	CASSPSETYNEQFF
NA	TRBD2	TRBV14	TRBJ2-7	TGTGCCAGCAGCCCGACTAGCGGGCCCTACGAGCAGTACTTC	CASSPTSGPYEQYF
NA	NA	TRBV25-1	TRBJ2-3	TGTGCCAGCAGTCGACAGGGCACAGATACGCAGTATTTT	CASSRQGTDTQYF
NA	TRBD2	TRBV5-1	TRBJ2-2	TGCGCCAGCAGCTTCACGGGAGGGAGGTCCGGGGAGCTGTTTTTT	CASSFTGGRSGELFF
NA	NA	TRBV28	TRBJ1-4	TGTGCCAGCAGTTTATTATCGGGGGGCATAAAACTGTTTTTT	CASSLLSGGIKLFF
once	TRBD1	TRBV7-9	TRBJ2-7	TGTGCCAGCAGCTCTACCGCGGGACAGGGCAGCAACGAGCAGTACTTC	CASSSTAGQGSNEQYF
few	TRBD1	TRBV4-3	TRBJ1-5	TGCGCCAGCAGCCACCAGCGACAGGGCTGGCCCCAGCATTTT	CASSHQRQGWPQHF
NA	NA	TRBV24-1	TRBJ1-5	TGTGCCACCAGTGATTCCGCGGACGGGGGGCATCAGCCCCAGCATTTT	CATSDSADGGHQPQHF
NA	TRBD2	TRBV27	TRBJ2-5	TGTGCCAGCATCTCGGGGGGGCAAGAGACCCAGTACTTC	CASISGGQETQYF
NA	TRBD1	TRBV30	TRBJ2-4	TGTGCCTGGACCCGACAGGGGAGCAAAAACATTCAGTACTTC	CAWTRQGSKNIQYF
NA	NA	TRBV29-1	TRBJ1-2	TGCAGCGGGGGGACACCAGCGGCTAACTATGGCTACACCTTC	CSGGTPAANYGYTF
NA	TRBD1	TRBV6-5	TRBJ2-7	TGTGCCAGCACTAAGGGACAGGGCTCCTACGAGCAGTACTTC	CASTKGQGSYEQYF
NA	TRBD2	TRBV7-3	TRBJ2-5	TGTGCCAGCAGCCCACTAGCGGGAGGCGGTAGAGAGACCCAGTACTTC	CASSPLAGGGRETQYF
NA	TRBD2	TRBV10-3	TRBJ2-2	TGTGCCATCAGTGAAGGGACTAGCGGCTTTTACGCGAACACCGGGGAGCTGTTTTTT	CAISEGTSGFYANTGELFF
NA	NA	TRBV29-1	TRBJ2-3	TGCAGCGTAACCCAGGGACATAGCCCTGCCACAGATACGCAGTATTTT	CSVTQGHSPATDTQYF
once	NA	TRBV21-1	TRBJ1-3	TGTGCCAGCAGCAAAGGAGGACAGGGGGCGAGAGGAAACACCATATATTTT	CASSKGGQGARGNTIYF
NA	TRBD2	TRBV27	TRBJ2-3	TGTGCCAGCAGTTTATCGGTAGAACTAGCGAACACAGATACGCAGTATTTT	CASSLSVELANTDTQYF
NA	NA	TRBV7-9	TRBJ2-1	TGTGCCAGCAGTTCAACTAGAACCAATGAGCAGTTCTTC	CASSSTRTNEQFF
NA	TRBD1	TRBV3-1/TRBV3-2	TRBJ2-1	TGTGCCAGCAGCCAAGTGCAGGGGGCCTACAATGAGCAGTTCTTC	CASSQVQGAYNEQFF
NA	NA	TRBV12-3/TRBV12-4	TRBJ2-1	TGTGCCAGCACCCCTCCCCCCTACAATGAGCAGTTCTTC	CASTPPPYNEQFF
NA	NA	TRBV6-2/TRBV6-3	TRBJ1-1	TGTGCCAGCAGCATCAATTACCTTAGCCTGAACACTGAAGCTTTCTTT	CASSINYLSLNTEAFF
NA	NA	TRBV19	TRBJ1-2	TGTGCCAGTAGTCCCTCATGGTCGTGGGCAGGTCGGAACTATGGCTACACCTTC	CASSPSWSWAGRNYGYTF
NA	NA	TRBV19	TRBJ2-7	TGTGCCAGTAGCTCCCCCGGACTAAAATACGAGCAGTACTTC	CASSSPGLKYEQYF
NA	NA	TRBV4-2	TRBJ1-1	TGTGCCAGCAGCCAAGAAAGGAGCAGAGGGAACACTGAAGCTTTCTTT	CASSQERSRGNTEAFF
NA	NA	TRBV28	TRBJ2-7	TGTGCCAGCAGCCGGGTTGAGGGTGGCCACGAGCAGTACTTC	CASSRVEGGHEQYF
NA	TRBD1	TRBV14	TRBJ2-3	TGTGCCAGCAGCCAAGCGCACAGGGGAGGCACAGATACGCAGTATTTT	CASSQAHRGGTDTQYF
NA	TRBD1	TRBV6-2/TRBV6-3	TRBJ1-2	TGTGCCAGCAGTTACTGGAGGACAGGGAGTTTTGGGGATGGCTACACCTTC	CASSYWRTGSFGDGYTF
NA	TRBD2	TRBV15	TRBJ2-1	TGTGCCACCAGCCGGACTAGCGGATCCTACAATGAGCAGTTCTTC	CATSRTSGSYNEQFF
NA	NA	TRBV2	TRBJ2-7	TGTGCCAGCCGCATGGGGCTCTTCTACGAGCAGTACTTC	CASRMGLFYEQYF
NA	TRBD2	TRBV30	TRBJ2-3	TGTGCCTGGAGTACCGTAGCGGGGGATACGCAGTATTTT	CAWSTVAGDTQYF
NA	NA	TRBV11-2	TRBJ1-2	TGTGCCAGCAGGAAATCGAGCGAAAATGGCTACACCTTC	CASRKSSENGYTF
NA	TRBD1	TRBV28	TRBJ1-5	TGTGCCAGTTCCACAGGGGAGGATAGCAATCAGCCCCAGCATTTT	CASSTGEDSNQPQHF
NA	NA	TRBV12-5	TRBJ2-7	TGTGCTAGTGGCCGACAGAACGAGCAGTACTTC	CASGRQNEQYF
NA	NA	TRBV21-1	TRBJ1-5	TGTGCCAGCAGCGAACCCTTGGGGGGGGACAATCAGCCCCAGCATTTT	CASSEPLGGDNQPQHF
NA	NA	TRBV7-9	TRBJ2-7	TGTGCCAGCAGCGACGGGAGCTACGAGCAGTACTTC	CASSDGSYEQYF
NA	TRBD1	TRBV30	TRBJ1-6	TGTGCCTGGAGTTCCGGGACAGGGGCATTTTTGAATTCACCCCTCCACTTT	CAWSSGTGAFLNSPLHF
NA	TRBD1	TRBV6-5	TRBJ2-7	TGTGCCAGCAGTTCTCCGGGACAGTCCTACGAGCAGTACTTC	CASSSPGQSYEQYF
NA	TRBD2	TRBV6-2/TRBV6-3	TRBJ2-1	TGTGCCAGCAGTCCAATCGGGGGGGCTTACAATGAGCAGTTCTTC	CASSPIGGAYNEQFF
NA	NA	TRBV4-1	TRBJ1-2	TGCGCCAGCAGCCAGGGACTGGGGACTAACTATGGCTACACCTTC	CASSQGLGTNYGYTF